This T cell receptor (beta chain) was retrieved from a study of CD8 T cells in ankylosing spondylitis. Study results and caveats: A CD8+ phenotype characterized the disease-linked clones, which were relatively rare in peripheral blood. According to the report, clones linked to the disease were significantly enriched in matched synovial fluid samples taken from ankylosing spondylitis patients. Apparently characteristic of ankylosing spondylitis blood was a TCR beta motif (about eight highly homologous variants).

This clonotype was observed a few times. What it binds is not known. Libraries for TCR beta were made by quantitative 5'-RACE with molecular barcodes. Using its own MiXCR run on the 5' RACE reads, TCRdb lists one record per CDR3 protein. In the table there are 300,000 to 400,000 distinct CDR3 sequences, approximately 14% of which are singletons. With 7 bases removed from V and 2 bases from J, the gap between germline ends came to 15 bases. The CDR3 runs 14 residues. CDR1 MNHNS and CDR2 SASEGT come from the germline V gene. The chain joins TRBV6-1 to TRBJ2-7; TRBD1 might be the D (6 bases). The sample comprised blood, either unsorted or a sorted T cell fraction (not recorded which). The sequence came from a male donor with ankylosing spondylitis or in good health (not recorded which). CDR3 DNA: TGTGCCAGCAACTGGGACACCCCACCCTACGAGCAGTACTTC. It codes for CASNWDTPPYEQYF.